This T cell receptor (beta chain) was profiled in a study of CD8+ T cells in alopecia areata. Germline assignment: CDR1 SGHDT and CDR2 YYEEEE. Germline trimming cut 4 bases from V and 5 bases from J; bases unmatched to any gene: 7. The CDR3 runs 16 residues. This clone was seen once. The treatment: oral pan-JAK inhibitor, 5-10 mg twice daily. cDNA prepared by RNA extraction and subsequent reverse transcription served as the template for sequencing. Here immunoSEQ multiplex PCR was the method, and the copy in TCRdb shows in-frame clones only, minus some. Of some 120,000 clones listed, under 65% are singletons.

This TCR was recovered from a human donor with alopecia areata. This chain uses TRBV5-6 with TRBJ2-1, with 12 bases fitting TRBD1. The material sequenced was CD4+ T cells sorted from blood, taken at week 4, from a patient treated with tofacitinib. The CDR3 DNA reads as TGTGCCAGCAGCAAACCGGGACAGGGGGCGCACAATGAGCAGTTCTTC. Amino acid sequence: CASSKPGQGAHNEQFF.